This T cell receptor beta chain is drawn from a study of blood T cell repertoires in COVID-19 (dated by TCRdb to about 2020). With regard to the full study: Samples covering the acute and convalescent phases of COVID-19 were provided by collaborators in the United States, Italy and Spain. The prospective study material was composed of cDNA or gDNA derived from T cells, B-cell-depleted T cells, or PBMCs. The dataset comprised deeply sampled blood TCRbeta repertoires from subjects exposed to, actively infected with, or recovered from COVID-19. The repertoires were released in a freely available public database meant as a resource for research on the immune response to SARS-CoV-2. The samples were drawn from two sources: the first 160 participants of the ongoing ImmuneRACE study, and 1,200 or so subjects contributed by 6 global collaborators. Nearly every sample came with metadata listing a de-identified subject ID, COVID-19 status, age in years and sex. Where HLA class I and class II types were available, the types were taken from metadata supplied by the sample provider, not from assay-based typing.

The immunoSEQ Assay, a bias-controlled multiplex PCR, was used to amplify TCRbeta CDR3 regions from genomic DNA. As for the authors' bioinformatics: The number of nucleated cells in each sample was estimated by amplification of reference gene primers within the assay. To quantify the absolute abundance of each unique TCRbeta CDR3 rearrangement, sequence reads were collapsed and filtered. For each sample, productive Simpson clonality was calculated as the square root of Simpson's diversity index over productive rearrangements. The table was pulled from immuneACCESS by TCRdb, which kept in-frame rearrangements only. Such tables lose some clones; where checked, under half of the loss comes from unresolved V genes, and the rest has no known cause. That table furnishes V, J and clone size, whereas the DNA furnished D and trimming. The sample table shows 250,000 to 300,000 clones, and around nine tenths are seen once. The top ten constitute 1.5% to 2% of the sample.

With regard to this clone: It has no known antigen specificity. There are no base qualities to consult, and no much larger clone falls within one base.

Study-wide findings and limitations: The quantity of clinical and demographic metadata differed by source and by participant and was supplied without curation.

Enrolling through a virtual design, the prospective study's participants ranged in age from roughly 18 to 89 years and lived across 24 United States geographic areas. Cohort assignment in the prospective study relied on participant-reported clinical history from a screening survey and a study questionnaire. Recovered participants in ImmuneRACE Cohort 3 were defined by two consecutive negative NP/OP PCR tests, clearance by a healthcare professional, or resolution of symptoms. Each participant in the prospective study had whole blood, serum and a nasopharyngeal or oropharyngeal swab collected by mobile phlebotomists. Additional blood draws and questionnaires over an approximately 2-month period could optionally be provided by prospective study participants. Blood samples from the prospective study were shipped frozen or at room temperature prior to DNA extraction. V is cut by 5 bases and J by 8 bases, and the space between the germline ends is 12 bases. As encoded in the germline V gene, CDR1 is SGHTA while CDR2 is FQGNSA. Including the terminal cysteine and phenylalanine, the CDR3 comprises 13 residues. Here the CDR3 DNA is all that survives: 39 bases in frame from base 1.

The sequenced sample was PBMCs or T cells enriched from blood (not recorded which). The receptor's source is a woman aged 35 to 49 who had recovered from COVID-19. In this chain, TRBV7-2 is recombined with TRBJ1-4; the D segment could be TRBD1, given 6 matching bases. The sequence in DNA is TGTGCCAGCAGCCCCAGGGGCGCGGAAAAACTGTTTTTT. Translated, this gives CASSPRGAEKLFF.